What follows is one T cell receptor beta chain and its context. Its antigen has not been determined. Base qualities are not provided; no much larger clone lies one nucleotide away. TCRbeta CDR3 regions were amplified from genomic DNA using the immunoSEQ Assay, a bias-controlled multiplex PCR. The original pipeline was this. Within the assay, amplification of reference gene primers was used to estimate how many nucleated cells each sample contained. Sequence reads were collapsed and filtered to measure the absolute abundance of every unique TCRbeta CDR3 rearrangement. For each sample, productive Simpson clonality was calculated as the square root of Simpson's diversity index over productive rearrangements. The table was pulled from immuneACCESS by TCRdb, which kept in-frame rearrangements only. Such tables lose some clones; where checked, under half of the loss comes from unresolved V genes, and the rest has no known cause. V, J and clone size were drawn from that table, and D and trimming were deduced from the DNA. This sample has 250,000 to 400,000 clones in its table, and approximately 87% of those were observed once. The ten top clones hold roughly 2.9% of the sample.

The source of the sample is a study of blood T cell repertoires in COVID-19 (dated by TCRdb to 2020 to 2021). Turning to the overall study: Samples covering the acute and convalescent phases of COVID-19 were provided by collaborators in the United States, Italy and Spain. Subjects who had been exposed to COVID-19, were actively infected with it, or had recovered from it provided the deeply sampled blood TCRbeta repertoires that made up the dataset. The material from the prospective study consisted of cDNA or gDNA derived from T cells, B-cell-depleted T cells, or PBMCs. Where HLA class I and class II types were available, the types were taken from metadata supplied by the sample provider, not from assay-based typing. A de-identified subject ID, COVID-19 status, age in years and sex were almost always included in the sample metadata. Samples were obtained from the ongoing ImmuneRACE study (first 160 participants) and from 1,254 subjects provided by 6 global collaborators. A freely available public database, intended as a resource for researchers studying the immune response to SARS-CoV-2, is where the repertoires were released.

One collaborating source in Seattle enrolled patients while the patients were actively infected and followed the patients over time throughout the course of disease. Whole blood was collected in K2EDTA tubes by collaborating institutions according to the institutions' own protocols. Collaborator samples were shipped for TCRbeta analysis as frozen whole blood, isolated PBMCs, or DNA extracted from either sample type. On the study overall, not on this receptor specifically: How much clinical and demographic metadata was included differed by source and by participant, and the metadata was provided uncurated.

From the germline V gene, CDR1 is MNHEY and CDR2 is SVGAGI. V loses 7 bases of germline sequence and J loses 2 bases, and the interval between the two ends is 18 bases. From cysteine to phenylalanine, the CDR3 is 15 amino acids long. The only DNA kept is the CDR3, 45 bases in frame from the first base. Sequences were obtained from peripheral blood. The sequence joins TRBV6-5 to TRBJ2-7; the D segment could be TRBD1, given 6 matching bases. This clonotype was obtained from a woman between 25 and 40 years old with COVID-19, enrolled during active disease. The sequenced DNA is TGTGCCAGCAACCCCGAGACAGGTGCGACCTACGAGCAGTACTTC. This translates into CASNPETGATYEQYF.